This TCR beta chain was profiled in a study of blood T cells in healthy people across ages. Overall study findings and caveats: It was the long-lived donors that had more naive CD4+ cells and higher diversity than aged donors. Total diversity from one million sequenced T cells was likely underestimated.

In its sample, this clonotype was seen once. Its antigen remains unidentified. Then a second PCR, running roughly 6 to 11 cycles, was carried out with a sample-barcoded 5' primer and a J-beta primer mix. From the 5' RACE reads, TCRdb called clonotypes with MiXCR, one entry per CDR3 protein. The top ten hold under 15% of the sample, which has approximately 1,000,000 distinct CDR3 sequences, around two fifths seen once. There are 15 residues in the CDR3. The V and J ends lost 0 bases and 4 bases respectively, with 13 bases between them. CDR1 SGHRS and CDR2 YFSETQ come from the germline V gene. This chain joins TRBV5-1 and TRBJ1-1, with D perhaps matching TRBD1 (6 bases). Sequences were obtained from blood. This TCR derives from a man aged 18 to 29 in good health. The CDR3 DNA follows: TGCGCCAGCAGCTTGGAGCCGGGGGCGGGCACTGAAGCTTTCTTT. Its protein product is CASSLEPGAGTEAFF.